This T cell receptor (beta chain) was retrieved from a study of cytomegalovirus exposure and HLA in healthy donors. Notes on the study in general: Subsequent analysis of the roughly 120 validation repertoires found a tendency for first-cohort TCR clusters to co-occur. In vitro experiments confirmed that three CMV-associated chains were specific for CMV antigens.

As concerns this clone: Its target is not known.

The CDR3 covers 15 residues. CDR1 and CDR2 from the germline V gene are LGHNA and YNFKEQ. V dropped 5 bases and J dropped 2; count of bases not matched to a gene: 7. TCRdb's copy holds only in-frame clones and misses some; the assay was immunoSEQ multiplex PCR. The table shows some 130,000 clones, with roughly 89% occurring only once. The sequence was obtained from a woman between 18 and 30 years old in good health and CMV-seronegative. The rearrangement links TRBV4-2 to TRBJ1-1, with 8 bases identical to TRBD1. Sequenced input: PBMCs. The CDR3 nucleotides are TGTGCCAGCAGCGGACAGGGTCAGGGCAACACTGAAGCTTTCTTT. This sequence encodes CASSGQGQGNTEAFF.